This T cell receptor beta chain comes out of a study of cytomegalovirus exposure and HLA in healthy donors. Study in general: Ancestry clustering placed about four fifths of 300 to 400 genotyped donors in the Caucasian-associated cluster. Study-wide points: HLA-A and HLA-B allele assignments for most subjects were reportedly predicted accurately using TCR beta sequences.

The primer mix had 60 Vbeta and 13 Jbeta primers. Method: immunoSEQ multiplex PCR; TCRdb's copy keeps in-frame clones and lacks some. Here the sample spans more than 150,000 clones, 65% to 90% being singletons. Germline V gene lookup returns CDR1 SGHDN and CDR2 FVKESK. V lost 3 bases, J lost 5 bases, and 9 bases stayed unmatched. This CDR3 has 15 residues. A word on this clone: The antigen is unknown.

The receptor's source is a girl aged 2 to 10 in good health and CMV-seropositive. V is TRBV14 and J is TRBJ2-5, with 7 bases lining up with TRBD1. What was sequenced was PBMCs. CDR3 in amino acids: CASSHGQDLFETQYF. DNA of the CDR3: TGTGCCAGCAGCCACGGACAGGACCTCTTTGAGACCCAGTACTTC.